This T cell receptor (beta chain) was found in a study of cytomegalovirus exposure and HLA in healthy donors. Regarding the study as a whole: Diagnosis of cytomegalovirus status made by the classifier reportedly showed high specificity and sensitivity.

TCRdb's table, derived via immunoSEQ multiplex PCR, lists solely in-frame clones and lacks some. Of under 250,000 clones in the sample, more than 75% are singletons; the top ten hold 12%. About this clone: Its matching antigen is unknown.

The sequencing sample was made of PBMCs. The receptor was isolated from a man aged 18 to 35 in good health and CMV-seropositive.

The CDR3 nucleotides are TGCGCCAGCAGCTCCGGGACAGGGGAAGGGGGCTATGGCTACACCTTC. Its translation: CASSSGTGEGGYGYTF. The V call is TRBV5-1, the J call TRBJ1-2, with 10 nucleotides matching TRBD1. The ends lost 3 bases at V and 4 bases at J; junction bases unmatched: 9. Germline V CDR1 and CDR2: SGHRS, YFSETQ. There are 16 residues in the CDR3.